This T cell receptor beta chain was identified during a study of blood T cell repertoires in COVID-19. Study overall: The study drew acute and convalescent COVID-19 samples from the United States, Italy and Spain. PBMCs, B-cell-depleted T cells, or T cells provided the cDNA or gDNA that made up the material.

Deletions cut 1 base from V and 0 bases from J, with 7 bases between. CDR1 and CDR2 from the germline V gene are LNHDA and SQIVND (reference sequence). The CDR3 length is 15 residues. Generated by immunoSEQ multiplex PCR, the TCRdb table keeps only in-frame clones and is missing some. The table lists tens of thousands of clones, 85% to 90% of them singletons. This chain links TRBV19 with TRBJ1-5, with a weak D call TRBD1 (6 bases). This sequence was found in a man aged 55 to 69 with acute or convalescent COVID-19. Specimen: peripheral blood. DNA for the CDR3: TGTGCCAGTAGTATAGGGACAGCTAGCAATCAGCCCCAGCATTTT. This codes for CASSIGTASNQPQHF. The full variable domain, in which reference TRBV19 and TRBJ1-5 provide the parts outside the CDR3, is DGGITQSPKYLFRKEGQNVTLSCEQNLNHDAMYWYRQDPGQGLRLIYYSQIVNDFQKGDIAEGYSVSREKKESFPLTVTSAQKNPTAFYLCASSIGTASNQPQHFGDGTRLSIL.